This record looks at one T cell receptor beta chain sequence and its context. This sample was included in a study of CD8 T cells in Susac syndrome. RNA was extracted with the RNeasy kit, and a quantity of about 0.5 to 1 ug was reverse transcribed using random hexamers. TCRdb reprocessed the immunoSEQ multiplex PCR reads with MiXCR, giving one entry per CDR3 protein. Found here are 150,000 or so distinct CDR3 sequences, approximately 95% of them singletons; the top ten hold about 0.14%. Unmatched junction bases numbered 5, after V lost 4 bases and J lost 6 bases. The germline gives CDR1 SGHDN, CDR2 FVKESK. The CDR3 runs to 13 residues.

The sample comprised CD4+ T cells from PBMCs. The chain couples TRBV14 to TRBJ1-1; 7 positions agree with TRBD1. The TCR was taken from a human donor with Susac syndrome. CDR3 loop: CASSRQGRAEAFF. The CDR3 DNA follows: TGTGCCAGCAGCCGACAGGGAAGGGCTGAAGCTTTCTTT. Using reference TRBV14 and TRBJ1-1 for the parts outside the CDR3, the full variable domain is EAGVTQFPSHSVIEKGQTVTLRCDPISGHDNLYWYRRVMGKEIKFLLHFVKESKQDESGMPNNRFLAERTGGTYSTLKVQPAELEDSGVYFCASSRQGRAEAFFGQGTRLTVV.